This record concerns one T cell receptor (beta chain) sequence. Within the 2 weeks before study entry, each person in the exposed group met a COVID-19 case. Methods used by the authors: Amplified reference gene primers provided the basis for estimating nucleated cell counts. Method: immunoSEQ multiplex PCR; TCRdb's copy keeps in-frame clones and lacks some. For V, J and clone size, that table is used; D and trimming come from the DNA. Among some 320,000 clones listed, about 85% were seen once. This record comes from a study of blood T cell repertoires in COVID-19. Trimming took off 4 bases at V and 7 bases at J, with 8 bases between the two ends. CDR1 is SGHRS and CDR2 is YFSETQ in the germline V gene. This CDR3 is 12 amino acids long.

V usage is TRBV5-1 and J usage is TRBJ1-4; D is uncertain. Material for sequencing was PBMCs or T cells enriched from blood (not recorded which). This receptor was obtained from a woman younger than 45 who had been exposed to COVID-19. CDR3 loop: CASSTEGEKLFF. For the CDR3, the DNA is TGCGCCAGCAGCACGGAGGGTGAAAAACTGTTTTTT.